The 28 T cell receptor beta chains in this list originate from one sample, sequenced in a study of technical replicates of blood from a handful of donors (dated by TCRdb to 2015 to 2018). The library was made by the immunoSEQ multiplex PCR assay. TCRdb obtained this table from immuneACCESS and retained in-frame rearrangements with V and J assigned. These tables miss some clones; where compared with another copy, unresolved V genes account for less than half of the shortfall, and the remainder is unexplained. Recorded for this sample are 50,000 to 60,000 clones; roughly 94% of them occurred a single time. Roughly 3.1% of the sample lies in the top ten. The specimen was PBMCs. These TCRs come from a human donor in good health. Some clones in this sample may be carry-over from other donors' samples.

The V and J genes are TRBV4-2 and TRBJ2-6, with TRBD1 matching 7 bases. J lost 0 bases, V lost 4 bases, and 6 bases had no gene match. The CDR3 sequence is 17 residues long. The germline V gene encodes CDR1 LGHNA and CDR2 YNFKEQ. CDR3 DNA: TGTGCCAGCAGCCCCGGGACAGATTACTCTGGGGCCAACGTCCTGACTTTC. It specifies CASSPGTDYSGANVLTF.

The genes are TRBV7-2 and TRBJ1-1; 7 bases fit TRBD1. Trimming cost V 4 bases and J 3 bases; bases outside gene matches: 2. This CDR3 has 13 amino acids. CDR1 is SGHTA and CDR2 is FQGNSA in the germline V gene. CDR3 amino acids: CASSSQGHTEAFF. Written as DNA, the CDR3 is TGTGCCAGCAGCTCACAGGGGCACACTGAAGCTTTCTTT.

CDR3 DNA: TGCAGCGGCCTAGGATCGAACACCGGGGAGCTGTTTTTT. It encodes CSGLGSNTGELFF. This chain uses TRBV29-1 with TRBJ2-2; D remains ambiguous. Between the trimmed V and J ends, which lost 7 bases and 0 bases, there was a span of 9 bases. CDR1 is SQVTM and CDR2 is ANQGSEA in the germline V gene. There are 13 residues in the CDR3.

The CDR3 reads CASKPGGQGSYEQYF. The DNA of the CDR3 is TGTGCCAGCAAACCTGGGGGACAGGGTTCCTACGAGCAGTACTTC. This sequence joins TRBV28 and TRBJ2-7; TRBD1 matches at 9 bases. Trimming removed 7 bases from V and 1 base from J; junction bases left unmatched: 8. The germline V gene has CDR1 MDHEN and CDR2 SYDVKM. The length of the CDR3 is 15 residues.

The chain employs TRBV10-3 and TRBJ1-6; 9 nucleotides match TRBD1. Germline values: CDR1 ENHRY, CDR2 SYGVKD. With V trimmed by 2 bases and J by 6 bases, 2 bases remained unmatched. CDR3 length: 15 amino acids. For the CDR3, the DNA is TGTGCCATCAGTGAGGAGGACAGGGGTAATTCACCCCTCCACTTT. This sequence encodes CAISEEDRGNSPLHF.

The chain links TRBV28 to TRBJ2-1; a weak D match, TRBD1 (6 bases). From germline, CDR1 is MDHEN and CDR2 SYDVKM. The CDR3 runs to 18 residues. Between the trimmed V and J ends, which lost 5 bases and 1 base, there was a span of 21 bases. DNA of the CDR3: TGTGCCAGCAGTCCACGTACCGGGACAAGTTCTTCCTACAATGAGCAGTTCTTC. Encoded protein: CASSPRTGTSSSYNEQFF.

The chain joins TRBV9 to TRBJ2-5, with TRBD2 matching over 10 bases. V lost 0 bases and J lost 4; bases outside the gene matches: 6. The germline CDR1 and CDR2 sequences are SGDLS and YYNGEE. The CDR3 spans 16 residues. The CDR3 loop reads CASSVEASGSSETQYF. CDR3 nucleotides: TGTGCCAGCAGCGTAGAGGCTAGCGGGAGTTCAGAGACCCAGTACTTC.

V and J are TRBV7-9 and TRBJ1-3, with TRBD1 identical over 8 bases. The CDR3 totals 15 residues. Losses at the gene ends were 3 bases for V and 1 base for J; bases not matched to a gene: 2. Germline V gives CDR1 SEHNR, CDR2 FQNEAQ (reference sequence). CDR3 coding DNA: TGTGCCAGCAGCTTTACAGGGGGTTCTGGAAACACCATATATTTT. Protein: CASSFTGGSGNTIYF.

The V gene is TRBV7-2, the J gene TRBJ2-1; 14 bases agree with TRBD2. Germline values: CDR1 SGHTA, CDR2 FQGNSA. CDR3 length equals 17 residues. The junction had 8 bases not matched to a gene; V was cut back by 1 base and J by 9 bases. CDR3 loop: CASSLDSGTSGSTEQFF. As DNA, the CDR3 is TGTGCCAGCAGCTTAGACTCCGGGACTAGCGGGAGCACTGAGCAGTTCTTC.

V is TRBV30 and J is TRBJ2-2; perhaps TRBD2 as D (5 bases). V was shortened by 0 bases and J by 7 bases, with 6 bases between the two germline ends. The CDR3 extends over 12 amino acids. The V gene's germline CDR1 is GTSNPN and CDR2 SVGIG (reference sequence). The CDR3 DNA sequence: TGTGCCTGGAGTGTTCGGGGCGGGGAGCTGTTTTTT. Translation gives CAWSVRGGELFF. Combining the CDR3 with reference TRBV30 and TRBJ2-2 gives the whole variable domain SQTIHQWPATLVQPVGSPLSLECTVEGTSNPNLYWYRQAAGRGLQLLFYSVGIGQISSEVPQNLSASRPQDRQFILSSKKLLLSDSGFYLCAWSVRGGELFFGEGSRLTVL.

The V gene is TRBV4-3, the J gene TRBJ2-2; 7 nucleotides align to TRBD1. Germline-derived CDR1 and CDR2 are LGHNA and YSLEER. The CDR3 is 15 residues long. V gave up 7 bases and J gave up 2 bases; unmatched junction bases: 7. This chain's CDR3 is CASKPDRDNTGELFF. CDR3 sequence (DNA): TGCGCCAGCAAACCCGACAGGGACAACACCGGGGAGCTGTTTTTT.

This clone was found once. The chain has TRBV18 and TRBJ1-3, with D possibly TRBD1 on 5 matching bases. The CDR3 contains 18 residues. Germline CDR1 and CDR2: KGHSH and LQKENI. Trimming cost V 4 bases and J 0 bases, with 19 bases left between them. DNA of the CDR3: TGTGCCAGCTCACAGGGGTGGTTGACAACGAGCTCTGGAAACACCATATATTTT. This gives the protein CASSQGWLTTSSGNTIYF.

Here the CDR3 DNA reads TGTGCCAGCAGCCCAACAGGCGCCTACGAGCAGTACTTC. Translating it yields CASSPTGAYEQYF. The V call is TRBV7-3, the J call TRBJ2-7, with a possible D match to TRBD1 (5 bases). Germline CDR1 and CDR2: SGHTA and FQGTGA. V was clipped by 5 bases and J by 2 bases, with 10 bases between them. This CDR3 spans 13 amino acids.

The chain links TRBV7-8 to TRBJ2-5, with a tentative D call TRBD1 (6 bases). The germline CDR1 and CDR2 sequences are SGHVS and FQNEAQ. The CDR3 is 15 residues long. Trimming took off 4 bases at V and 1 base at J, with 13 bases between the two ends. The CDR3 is CASSSGDGFQETQYF. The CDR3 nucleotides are TGTGCCAGCAGCTCAGGGGACGGATTCCAAGAGACCCAGTACTTC.

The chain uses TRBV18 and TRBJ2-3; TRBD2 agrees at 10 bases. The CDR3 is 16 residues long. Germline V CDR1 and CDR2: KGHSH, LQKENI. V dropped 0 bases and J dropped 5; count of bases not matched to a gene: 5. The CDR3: CASSPPGLAVQDTQYF. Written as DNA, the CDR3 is TGTGCCAGCTCACCACCCGGACTAGCGGTCCAAGATACGCAGTATTTT.

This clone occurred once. The CDR3 DNA is TGTGCCAGCAGCCAAGACCCACAGAGCTATAATGAAAAACTGTTTTTT. This codes for CASSQDPQSYNEKLFF. The chain has TRBV4-2 and TRBJ1-4; the D is unclear. Trimming cost V 0 bases and J 4 bases, with 12 bases left between them. CDR3 length: 16 residues. Germline V gene sequence: CDR1 LGHNA, CDR2 YNFKEQ.

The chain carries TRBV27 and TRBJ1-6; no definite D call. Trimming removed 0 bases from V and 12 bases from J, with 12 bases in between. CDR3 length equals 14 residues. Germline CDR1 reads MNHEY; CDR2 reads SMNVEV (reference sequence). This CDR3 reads CASSLSPVVRPLHF. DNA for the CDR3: TGTGCCAGCAGTTTATCGCCGGTTGTAAGACCCCTCCACTTT.

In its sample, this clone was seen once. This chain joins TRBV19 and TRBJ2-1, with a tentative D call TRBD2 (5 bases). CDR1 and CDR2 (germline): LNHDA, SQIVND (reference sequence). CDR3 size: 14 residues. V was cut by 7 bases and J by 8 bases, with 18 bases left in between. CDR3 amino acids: CASKVGSSRDEQFF. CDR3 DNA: TGTGCCAGTAAGGTGGGGTCTAGCCGCGATGAGCAGTTCTTC.

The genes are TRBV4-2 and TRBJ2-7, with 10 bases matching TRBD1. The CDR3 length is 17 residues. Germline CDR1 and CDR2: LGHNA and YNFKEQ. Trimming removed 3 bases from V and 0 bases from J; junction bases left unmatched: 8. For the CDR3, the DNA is TGTGCCAGCAGCCAGTCCTCCCGGACAGGGGGCTCCTACGAGCAGTACTTC. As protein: CASSQSSRTGGSYEQYF.

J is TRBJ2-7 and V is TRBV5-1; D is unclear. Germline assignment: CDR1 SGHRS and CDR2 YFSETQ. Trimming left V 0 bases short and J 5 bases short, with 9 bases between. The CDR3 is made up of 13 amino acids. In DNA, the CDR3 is TGCGCCAGCAGCTTGGGACGGAGAGACGAGCAGTACTTC. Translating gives CASSLGRRDEQYF.

The CDR3 DNA reads as TGTGCCACCAGTATTCGCTACTCAGACAGGGGGGTGTCGACCGGGGAGCTGTTTTTT. It yields the protein CATSIRYSDRGVSTGELFF. The chain combines TRBV15 with TRBJ2-2, with 9 bases identical to TRBD1. Germline CDR1 reads LNHNV; CDR2 reads YYDKDF (reference sequence). CDR3 length equals 19 residues. The V and J ends lost 6 bases and 5 bases, in that order; junction bases with no gene match: 19.

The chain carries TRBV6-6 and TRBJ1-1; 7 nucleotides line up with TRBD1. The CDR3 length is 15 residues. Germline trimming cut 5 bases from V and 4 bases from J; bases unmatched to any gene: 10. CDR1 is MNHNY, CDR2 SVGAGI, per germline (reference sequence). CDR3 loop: CASSQPDRVSTEAFF. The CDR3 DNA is TGTGCCAGCAGTCAACCAGACAGGGTGTCCACTGAAGCTTTCTTT.

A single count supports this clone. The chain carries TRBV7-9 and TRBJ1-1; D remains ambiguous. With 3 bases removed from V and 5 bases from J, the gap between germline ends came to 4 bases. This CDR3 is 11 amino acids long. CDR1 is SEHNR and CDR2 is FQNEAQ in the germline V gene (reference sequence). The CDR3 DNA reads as TGTGCCAGCAGCTTCGAGACTGAAGCTTTCTTT. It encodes CASSFETEAFF.

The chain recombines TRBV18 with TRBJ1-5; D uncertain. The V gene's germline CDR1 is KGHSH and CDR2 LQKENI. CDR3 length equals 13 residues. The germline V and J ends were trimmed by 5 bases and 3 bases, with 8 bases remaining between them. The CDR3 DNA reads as TGTGCCAGCTCAGCAACAGACAATCAGCCCCAGCATTTT. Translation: CASSATDNQPQHF.

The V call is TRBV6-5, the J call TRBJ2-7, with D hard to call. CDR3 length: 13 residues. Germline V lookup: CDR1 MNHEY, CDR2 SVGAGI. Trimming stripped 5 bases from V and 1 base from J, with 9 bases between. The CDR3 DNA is TGTGCCAGCAGTCCCCTCGCGTCCTACGAGCAGTACTTC. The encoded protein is CASSPLASYEQYF.

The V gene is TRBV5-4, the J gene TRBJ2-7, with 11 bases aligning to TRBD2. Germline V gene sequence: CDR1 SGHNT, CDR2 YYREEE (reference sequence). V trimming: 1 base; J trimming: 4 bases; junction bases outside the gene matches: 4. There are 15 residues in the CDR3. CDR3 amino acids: CASSLSGLADYEQYF. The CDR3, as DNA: TGTGCCAGCAGCTTGTCGGGACTAGCGGATTACGAGCAGTACTTC.

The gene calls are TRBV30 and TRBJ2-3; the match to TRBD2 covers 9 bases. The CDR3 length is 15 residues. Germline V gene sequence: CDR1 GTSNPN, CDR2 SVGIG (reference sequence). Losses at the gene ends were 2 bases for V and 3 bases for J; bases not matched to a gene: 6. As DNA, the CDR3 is TGTGCCTGGAGTTCCGGGACTAGCAGGACAGATACGCAGTATTTT. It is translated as CAWSSGTSRTDTQYF.

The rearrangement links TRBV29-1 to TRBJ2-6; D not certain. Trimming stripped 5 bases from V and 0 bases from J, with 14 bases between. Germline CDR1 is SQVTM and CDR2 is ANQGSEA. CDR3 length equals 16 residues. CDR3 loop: CSVFSDINSGANVLTF. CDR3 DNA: TGCAGCGTTTTCTCAGACATAAACTCTGGGGCCAACGTCCTGACTTTC.